In this sample, the clone carrying this T cell receptor beta chain turned up many times. The entry originates in a study of T-cell reconstitution after alpha-beta-depleted transplantation in children. TCRbeta library construction was performed incorporating unique molecular identifiers. TCRdb re-derived calls from the PCR reads in MiXCR, one entry per CDR3 protein. The sample includes around 87,000 distinct CDR3 sequences, approximately 9.2% of them seen just once. V was trimmed by 2 bases and J by 2 bases, leaving 6 bases between them. CDR3 size: 12 residues. The germline V gene encodes CDR1 DFQATT and CDR2 SNEGSKA (reference sequence).

Sample: PBMCs from the stem cell graft donor, taken from the stem cell graft. This clonotype was obtained from a human donor who donated a stem cell graft to a child with congenital amegakaryocytic thrombocytopenia. The gene calls are TRBV20-1 and TRBJ1-2; D gene unclear. CDR3: CSARSRNYGYTF. CDR3 bases: TGCAGTGCTAGATCACGAAACTATGGCTACACCTTC.